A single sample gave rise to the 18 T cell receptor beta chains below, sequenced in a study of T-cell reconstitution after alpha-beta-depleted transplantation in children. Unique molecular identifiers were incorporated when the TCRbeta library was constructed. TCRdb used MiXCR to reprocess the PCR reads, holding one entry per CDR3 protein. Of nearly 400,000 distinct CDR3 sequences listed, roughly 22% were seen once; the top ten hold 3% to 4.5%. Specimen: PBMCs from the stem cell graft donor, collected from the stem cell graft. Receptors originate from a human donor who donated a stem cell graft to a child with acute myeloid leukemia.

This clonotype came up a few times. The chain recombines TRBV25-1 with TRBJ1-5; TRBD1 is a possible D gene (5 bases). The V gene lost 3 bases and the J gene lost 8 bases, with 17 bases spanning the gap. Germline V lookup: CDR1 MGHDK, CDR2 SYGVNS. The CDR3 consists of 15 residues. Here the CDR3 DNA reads TGTGCCAGCAGTGACCGGGACGCCGGTACGGAGCCCCAGCATTTT. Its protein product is CASSDRDAGTEPQHF.

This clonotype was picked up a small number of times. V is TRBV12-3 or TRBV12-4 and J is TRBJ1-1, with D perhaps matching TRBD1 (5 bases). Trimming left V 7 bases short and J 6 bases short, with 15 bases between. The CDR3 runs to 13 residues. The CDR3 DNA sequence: TGTGCCAGCACCTTGGGGGTGCCCCCTGAAGCTTTCTTT. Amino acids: CASTLGVPPEAFF.

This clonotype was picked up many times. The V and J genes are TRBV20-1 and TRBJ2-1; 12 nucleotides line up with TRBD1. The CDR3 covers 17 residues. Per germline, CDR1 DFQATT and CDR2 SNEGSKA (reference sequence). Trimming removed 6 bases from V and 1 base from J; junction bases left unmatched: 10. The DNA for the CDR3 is TGCAGTGCGAAAGGTGGGACAGGGGGCGGGTCCTACAATGAGCAGTTCTTC. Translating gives CSAKGGTGGGSYNEQFF.

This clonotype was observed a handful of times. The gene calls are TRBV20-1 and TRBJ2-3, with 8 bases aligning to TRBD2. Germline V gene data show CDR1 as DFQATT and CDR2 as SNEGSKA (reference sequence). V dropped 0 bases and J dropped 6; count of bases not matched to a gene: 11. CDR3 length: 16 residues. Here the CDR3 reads CSARDTFSGNSDTQYF. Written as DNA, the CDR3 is TGCAGTGCTAGAGACACCTTTAGCGGGAATTCTGATACGCAGTATTTT.

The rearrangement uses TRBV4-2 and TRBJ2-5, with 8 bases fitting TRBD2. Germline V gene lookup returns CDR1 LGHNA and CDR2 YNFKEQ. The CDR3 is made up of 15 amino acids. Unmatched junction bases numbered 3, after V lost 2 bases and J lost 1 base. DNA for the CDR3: TGTGCCAGCAGCCAACCCGGGACTAGCCAAGAGACCCAGTACTTC. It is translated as CASSQPGTSQETQYF.

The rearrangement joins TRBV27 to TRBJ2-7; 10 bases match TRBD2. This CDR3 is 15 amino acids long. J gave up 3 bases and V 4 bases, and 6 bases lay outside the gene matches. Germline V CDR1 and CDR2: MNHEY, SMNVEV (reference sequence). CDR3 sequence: CASSWGTSDIYEQYF. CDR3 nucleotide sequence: TGTGCCAGCAGTTGGGGGACTAGCGACATCTACGAGCAGTACTTC.

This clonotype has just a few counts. CDR3: CASSYGTVYGYTF. The CDR3 coding sequence is TGTGCCAGCAGCTACGGGACGGTTTATGGCTACACCTTC. The chain carries TRBV12-3 or TRBV12-4 and TRBJ1-2; a possible D gene is TRBD1 (5 bases). V lost 6 bases, J lost 5 bases, and 13 bases lay in between. This CDR3 is built from 13 residues.

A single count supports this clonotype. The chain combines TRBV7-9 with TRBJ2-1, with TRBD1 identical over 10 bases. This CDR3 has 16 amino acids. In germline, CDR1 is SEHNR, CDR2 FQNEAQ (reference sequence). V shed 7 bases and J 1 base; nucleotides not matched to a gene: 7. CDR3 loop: CASIPGQGVSYNEQFF. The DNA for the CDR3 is TGTGCCAGCATCCCCGGACAGGGGGTGTCCTACAATGAGCAGTTCTTC.

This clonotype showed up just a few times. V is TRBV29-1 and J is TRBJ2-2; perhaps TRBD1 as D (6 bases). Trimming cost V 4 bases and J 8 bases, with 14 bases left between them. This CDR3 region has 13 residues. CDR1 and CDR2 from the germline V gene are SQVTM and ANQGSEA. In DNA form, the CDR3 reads TGCAGCGTTGCCCAAGGGGGTCTTGGGGAGCTGTTTTTT. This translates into CSVAQGGLGELFF.

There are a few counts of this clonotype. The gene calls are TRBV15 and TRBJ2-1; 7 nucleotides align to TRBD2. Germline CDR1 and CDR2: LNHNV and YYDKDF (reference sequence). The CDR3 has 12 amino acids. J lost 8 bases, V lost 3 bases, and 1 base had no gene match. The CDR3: CATSSRGDEQFF. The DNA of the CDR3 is TGTGCCACCAGCAGCCGGGGGGATGAGCAGTTCTTC.

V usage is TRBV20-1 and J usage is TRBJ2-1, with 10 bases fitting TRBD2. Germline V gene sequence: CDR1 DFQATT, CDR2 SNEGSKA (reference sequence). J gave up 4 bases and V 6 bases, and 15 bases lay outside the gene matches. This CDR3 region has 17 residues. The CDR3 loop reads CSAKDSLAGVVYNEQFF. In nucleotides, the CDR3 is TGCAGTGCAAAGGACTCTCTAGCGGGAGTTGTATACAATGAGCAGTTCTTC.

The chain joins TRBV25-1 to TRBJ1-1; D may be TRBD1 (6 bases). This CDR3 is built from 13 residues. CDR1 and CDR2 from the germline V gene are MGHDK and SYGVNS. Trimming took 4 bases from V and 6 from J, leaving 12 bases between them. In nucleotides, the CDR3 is TGTGCCAGCAGTGGGACAGCTAACTCTGAAGCTTTCTTT. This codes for CASSGTANSEAFF. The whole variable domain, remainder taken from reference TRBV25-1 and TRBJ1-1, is EADIYQTPRYLVIGTGKKITLECSQTMGHDKMYWYQQDPGMELHLIHYSYGVNSTEKGDLSSESTVSRIRTEHFPLTLESARPSHTSQYLCASSGTANSEAFFGQGTRLTVV.

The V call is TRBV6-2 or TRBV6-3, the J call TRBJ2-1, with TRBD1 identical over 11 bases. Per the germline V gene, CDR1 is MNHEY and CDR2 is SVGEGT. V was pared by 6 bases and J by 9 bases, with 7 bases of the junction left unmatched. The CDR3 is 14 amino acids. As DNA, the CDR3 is TGTGCCAGCAGGGCGAGGACAGGGGGCCTTGAGCAGTTCTTC. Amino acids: CASRARTGGLEQFF.

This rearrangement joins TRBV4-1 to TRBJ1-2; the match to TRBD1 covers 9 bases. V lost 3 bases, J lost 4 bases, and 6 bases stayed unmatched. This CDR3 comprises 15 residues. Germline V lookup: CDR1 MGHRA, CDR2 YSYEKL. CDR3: CASSHNRGRLYGYTF. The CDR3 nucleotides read TGCGCCAGCAGCCATAACAGGGGGCGTCTCTATGGCTACACCTTC.

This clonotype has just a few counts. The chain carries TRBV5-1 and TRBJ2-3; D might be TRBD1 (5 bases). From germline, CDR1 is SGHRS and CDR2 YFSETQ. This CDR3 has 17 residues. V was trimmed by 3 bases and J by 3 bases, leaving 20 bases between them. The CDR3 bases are TGCGCCAGCAGCTCTTCAGGGTCGGGTCGAAGAACAGATACGCAGTATTTT. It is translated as CASSSSGSGRRTDTQYF.

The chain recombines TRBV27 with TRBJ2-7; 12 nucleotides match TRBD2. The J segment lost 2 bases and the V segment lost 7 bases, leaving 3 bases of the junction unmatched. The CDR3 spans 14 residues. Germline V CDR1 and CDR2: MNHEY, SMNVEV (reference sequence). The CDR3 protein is CASITSGRTYEQYF. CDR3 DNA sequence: TGTGCCAGCATCACTAGCGGGAGGACCTACGAGCAGTACTTC.

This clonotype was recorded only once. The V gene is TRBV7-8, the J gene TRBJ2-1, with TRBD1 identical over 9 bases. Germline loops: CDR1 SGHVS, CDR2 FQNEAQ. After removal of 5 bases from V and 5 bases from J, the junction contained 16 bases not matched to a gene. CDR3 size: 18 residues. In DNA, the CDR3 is TGTGCCAGCAGCAGACAGGGGGTAGGGGCGGGAGAAAACAATGAGCAGTTCTTC. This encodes CASSRQGVGAGENNEQFF. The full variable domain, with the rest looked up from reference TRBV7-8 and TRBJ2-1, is GAGVSQSPRYKVAKRGQDVALRCDPISGHVSLFWYQQALGQGPEFLTYFQNEAQLDKSGLPSDRFFAERPEGSVSTLKIQRTQQEDSAVYLCASSRQGVGAGENNEQFFGPGTRLTVL.

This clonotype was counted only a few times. The CDR3 DNA reads TGTGCCATCAGTGATTCTCTGGACAGTTACACTGAAGCTTTCTTT. It specifies CAISDSLDSYTEAFF. The chain uses TRBV10-3 and TRBJ1-1, with D perhaps matching TRBD1 (6 bases). The CDR3 length is 15 residues. V was trimmed by 3 bases and J by 3 bases, leaving 14 bases between them. CDR1 and CDR2 (germline): ENHRY, SYGVKD.